The 14 T cell receptor beta chains listed next were all sequenced from one sample in a study of T cells after yellow fever vaccination. In TCRdb, the 5' RACE reads were re-called with MiXCR into one record per CDR3 protein. The data hold just under 600,000 distinct CDR3 sequences, with roughly 14% observed a single time. Sample: PBMCs, taken on the day of the yellow fever booster vaccination. These receptors all stem from a man aged 30 to 45 who received the YFV17D yellow fever vaccine.

A few counts support this clonotype. DNA for the CDR3: TGTGCCAGTTCGGGGTTTTCCTACGAGCAGTACTTC. Amino acids: CASSGFSYEQYF. V and J are TRBV19 and TRBJ2-7; D perhaps matches TRBD2 (5 bases). Trimming took 8 bases from V and 1 from J, leaving 9 bases between them. The CDR3 covers 12 residues. CDR1 and CDR2 (germline): LNHDA, SQIVND (reference sequence).

V is TRBV7-9 and J is TRBJ1-1; perhaps TRBD1 as D (5 bases). Germline V gives CDR1 SEHNR, CDR2 FQNEAQ (reference sequence). The CDR3 has 15 residues. Trimming removed 4 bases at V and 5 bases at J, with 17 bases between. The chain's CDR3 is CASSSAQGMRTEAFF. The CDR3 DNA is TGTGCCAGCAGCTCAGCCCAGGGTATGAGGACTGAAGCTTTCTTT.

CDR3 DNA sequence: TGCAGCGTTGAAGATCCGAACAAGGGCCATGGCTACACCTTC. Residues: CSVEDPNKGHGYTF. V usage is TRBV29-1 and J usage is TRBJ1-2; D ambiguous. CDR1 SQVTM and CDR2 ANQGSEA come from the germline V gene. This CDR3 region has 14 residues. V gave up 0 bases and J gave up 6 bases, with 14 bases separating them.

There are a few counts of this clonotype. The chain couples TRBV20-1 to TRBJ2-5; D could derive from TRBD1 or TRBD2 (5 bases each). The CDR3 totals 13 residues. The V end lost 6 bases, the J end lost 2 bases, and 13 bases lay between the germline ends. CDR1 and CDR2 (germline): DFQATT, SNEGSKA (reference sequence). The CDR3 protein is CSAGAGRQETQYF. DNA of the CDR3: TGCAGTGCCGGGGCAGGTAGACAAGAGACCCAGTACTTC.

A few counts support this clonotype. The genes are TRBV6-2 or TRBV6-3 and TRBJ2-7; 13 bases agree with TRBD2. The CDR3 is made up of 16 amino acids. Germline V gene sequence: CDR1 MNHEY, CDR2 SVGEGT. V shed 0 bases and J 5 bases; nucleotides not matched to a gene: 4. In DNA form, the CDR3 reads TGTGCCAGCAGTTACTCGTGGACTAGCGGGAGCCACGAGCAGTACTTC. This translates into CASSYSWTSGSHEQYF.

This clonotype occurred a few times. The chain couples TRBV9 to TRBJ2-2; the match to TRBD2 covers 7 bases. V lost 2 bases to trimming and J lost 4 bases; unmatched junction nucleotides: 14. This CDR3 has 18 residues. CDR1 and CDR2 from the germline V gene are SGDLS and YYNGEE. CDR3 nucleotides: TGTGCCAGCAGCGTTGCCCTCGGGGTCGCGGGAGCCACCGGGGAGCTGTTTTTT. It specifies CASSVALGVAGATGELFF. The full variable domain, in which reference TRBV9 and TRBJ2-2 provide the parts outside the CDR3, is DSGVTQTPKHLITATGQRVTLRCSPRSGDLSVYWYQQSLDQGLQFLIQYYNGEERAKGNILERFSAQQFPDLHSELNLSSLELGDSALYFCASSVALGVAGATGELFFGEGSRLTVL.

The chain is built from TRBV20-1 and TRBJ2-5; 9 nucleotides align to TRBD1. V shed 3 bases, J shed 3 bases, and the junction held 8 bases outside the gene matches. Germline CDR1 DFQATT, CDR2 SNEGSKA (reference sequence). The CDR3 sequence is 15 residues long. The CDR3 DNA is TGCAGTGCTAGTGACAGGGGGAGTTTGAAAGAGACCCAGTACTTC. Encoded protein: CSASDRGSLKETQYF.

This clonotype was recorded many times. The chain is built from TRBV4-2 and TRBJ2-1; D unresolved. V was trimmed by 1 base and J by 6 bases, leaving 1 base between them. The germline gives CDR1 LGHNA, CDR2 YNFKEQ. The CDR3 totals 11 residues. The CDR3 DNA sequence: TGTGCCAGCAGCCAAGTCAATGAGCAGTTCTTC. Encoded protein: CASSQVNEQFF.

V gene TRBV12-3 or TRBV12-4 combines with J gene TRBJ2-3, with D tentatively TRBD2 (6 bases). Trimming stripped 6 bases from V and 2 bases from J, with 18 bases between. This CDR3 is built from 16 residues. DNA of the CDR3: TGTGCCAGCAGCATTATATTAGCGGCGCCCACAGATACGCAGTATTTT. Translating gives CASSIILAAPTDTQYF.

This clonotype was observed a few times. The V gene is TRBV6-2 or TRBV6-3, the J gene TRBJ2-5; D not resolved. The CDR3 totals 15 residues. V gave up 0 bases and J gave up 4 bases, with 12 bases separating them. Looked up from germline, CDR1 is MNHEY and CDR2 is SVGEGT. CDR3: CASSYSYNNPETQYF. The CDR3 bases are TGTGCCAGCAGTTACTCGTACAACAACCCAGAGACCCAGTACTTC.

The chain combines TRBV15 with TRBJ1-5; unclear D gene. V was pared by 0 bases and J by 7 bases, with 10 bases between. CDR3 size: 14 residues. CDR1 LNHNV and CDR2 YYDKDF come from the germline V gene (reference sequence). CDR3 residues: CATSRDRVRQPQHF. The CDR3 bases are TGTGCCACCAGCAGAGATCGGGTCCGCCAGCCCCAGCATTTT.

The genes are TRBV9 and TRBJ2-1, with 9 bases aligning to TRBD2. Germline CDR1 SGDLS, CDR2 YYNGEE. The V gene end was trimmed by 0 bases and the J gene end by 4 bases; junction bases not matched to a gene: 11. This CDR3 comprises 18 residues. DNA for the CDR3: TGTGCCAGCAGCGTAGACCCCGTGGGGCGGGAGGGATACAATGAGCAGTTCTTC. This sequence encodes CASSVDPVGREGYNEQFF. Variable domain in full (rest from reference TRBV9 and TRBJ2-1): DSGVTQTPKHLITATGQRVTLRCSPRSGDLSVYWYQQSLDQGLQFLIQYYNGEERAKGNILERFSAQQFPDLHSELNLSSLELGDSALYFCASSVDPVGREGYNEQFFGPGTRLTVL.

The CDR3 region has the DNA TGTGCCAGCAGTTTCCGGACTAGCGGATTTACCCCCTACAATGAGCAGTTCTTC. It encodes CASSFRTSGFTPYNEQFF. The V gene is TRBV12-3 or TRBV12-4, the J gene TRBJ2-1; 10 positions match TRBD2. With V trimmed by 3 bases and J by 2 bases, 10 bases remained unmatched. This CDR3 comprises 18 residues.

This chain connects TRBV1 to TRBJ2-7. TRBV1 is a pseudogene segment. The CDR3 extends over 15 amino acids. The CDR3, as DNA: TGCACCAGCAGCCAAGGGTCAGTGGCCGACTACGAGCAGTACTTC. Translating it yields CTSSQGSVADYEQYF.